This TCR beta chain was obtained from a study of blood T cells in healthy people across ages. Findings of the study overall: Per million T cells, TCR beta diversity dropped roughly linearly as age increased.

Using a J-beta primer mix together with a sample-barcoded 5' primer, a second PCR was run for roughly 6 to 12 cycles. TCRdb processed the 5' RACE reads anew with MiXCR; each CDR3 protein has one entry. Of more than 1,400,000 distinct CDR3 sequences in the sample, around 39% were seen once. This clonotype was detected once. Its antigen remains unknown. The CDR3 extends over 16 amino acids. Unmatched junction bases numbered 6, after V lost 0 bases and J lost 4 bases. CDR1 is DFQATT and CDR2 is SNEGSKA in the germline V gene (reference sequence). The TCR comes from a woman aged 18-29 years in good health. The sequenced sample was blood. The chain couples TRBV20-1 to TRBJ2-1; 10 bases agree with TRBD2. CDR3: CSAREPGLAYYNEQFF. CDR3 nucleotide sequence: TGCAGTGCTAGAGAACCGGGACTAGCGTATTACAATGAGCAGTTCTTC.